One sample yielded the 29 T cell receptor beta chains listed below, sequenced in a study of control samples from healthy donors and cancer patients. Clones were sequenced by immunoSEQ multiplex PCR, and TCRdb holds only the in-frame ones, with some missing. The sample contains 80,000 or so clones, around 91% of which appear only once. Sequenced input: blood. The receptor set was obtained from a man aged 45-60 years in good health.

The V gene is TRBV2, the J gene TRBJ2-5; D tentatively fits TRBD1 or TRBD2 (5 bases each). The CDR3 covers 10 residues. Per the germline V gene, CDR1 is SNHLY and CDR2 is FYNNEI. Trimming took off 8 bases at V and 4 bases at J, with 5 bases between the two ends. In nucleotides, the CDR3 is TGTGCCAGCGGGGGAGAGACCCAGTACTTC. Translation gives CASGGETQYF.

V is TRBV18 and J is TRBJ2-7, with 7 bases aligning to TRBD1. Germline V lookup: CDR1 KGHSH, CDR2 LQKENI. Germline trimming cut 0 bases from V and 2 bases from J; bases unmatched to any gene: 4. This CDR3 contains 15 residues. The CDR3 DNA is TGTGCCAGCTCACCACCGGGACAGCGGCCCTACGAGCAGTACTTC. The encoded protein is CASSPPGQRPYEQYF.

The count of this clone is one. This chain joins TRBV30 and TRBJ1-1; D gene unclear. The V end lost 7 bases, the J end lost 0 bases, and 18 bases lay between the germline ends. Germline lookup yields CDR1 GTSNPN and CDR2 SVGIG (reference sequence). The CDR3 spans 15 residues. CDR3 nucleotide sequence: TGTGCCTCCGAATGGCTCAGGAGTTTGAACACTGAAGCTTTCTTT. Amino acid sequence: CASEWLRSLNTEAFF.

A note on this clone: The same CDR3 arises from other DNA sequences in this sample as well. This rearrangement joins TRBV6-5 to TRBJ1-1; 7 nucleotides line up with TRBD1. This CDR3 spans 14 amino acids. The junction had 7 bases not matched to a gene; V was cut back by 5 bases and J by 4 bases. Germline CDR1 is MNHEY and CDR2 is SVGAGI. For the CDR3, the DNA is TGTGCCAGCAGTCCAATGACAGGGTCCACTGAAGCTTTCTTT. It is translated as CASSPMTGSTEAFF.

The rearrangement joins TRBV29-1 to TRBJ2-3, with no clear D. The CDR3 length is 14 residues. The V gene's germline CDR1 is SQVTM and CDR2 ANQGSEA. V dropped 3 bases and J dropped 2 bases, with 12 bases sitting between them. CDR3 nucleotide sequence: TGCAGCGTTGAGCTAGGCGGTTACACAGATACGCAGTATTTT. Its translation is CSVELGGYTDTQYF.

This chain links TRBV18 with TRBJ2-3; 8 nucleotides match TRBD2. The germline CDR1 and CDR2 sequences are KGHSH and LQKENI. The CDR3 has 14 residues. Germline trimming cut 6 bases from V and 5 bases from J; bases unmatched to any gene: 7. In nucleotides, the CDR3 is TGTGCCAGCTCCCCCCCTGCGGGGGGAGATACGCAGTATTTT. Translating it yields CASSPPAGGDTQYF.

The rearrangement uses TRBV24-1 and TRBJ2-7, with 7 bases matching TRBD2. This CDR3 region has 13 residues. Germline CDR1 KGHDR, CDR2 SFDVKD. The V and J ends lost 7 bases and 6 bases, in that order; junction bases with no gene match: 8. CDR3 sequence reads: CATSETSLSEQYF. In nucleotides, the CDR3 is TGTGCCACCAGCGAGACTAGCCTCTCCGAGCAGTACTTC.

The V gene is TRBV24-1, the J gene TRBJ2-3; TRBD2 matches at 9 bases. This CDR3 has 17 residues. Germline V gives CDR1 KGHDR, CDR2 SFDVKD. V shed 1 base, J shed 1 base, and the junction held 5 bases outside the gene matches. The CDR3 DNA reads TGTGCCACCAGTGATTTTACGCGGGGGGGCGGCACAGATACGCAGTATTTT. This translates into CATSDFTRGGGTDTQYF.

The rearrangement uses TRBV18 and TRBJ2-5; 10 bases line up with TRBD1. Germline values: CDR1 KGHSH, CDR2 LQKENI. This CDR3 is built from 15 residues. The V segment lost 5 bases and the J segment 5 bases; nucleotides outside the gene matches: 8. The CDR3 here is CASSRDRGFGETQYF. CDR3 coding DNA: TGTGCCAGCTCAAGGGACAGGGGATTTGGGGAGACCCAGTACTTC.

The gene calls are TRBV6-5 and TRBJ2-5; D remains unclear. Trimming cost V 6 bases and J 3 bases, with 14 bases left between them. Germline V gene data show CDR1 as MNHEY and CDR2 as SVGAGI. This CDR3 contains 14 residues. The CDR3 spells CASRWDTSKETQYF. DNA for the CDR3: TGTGCCAGCAGGTGGGATACTTCAAAAGAGACCCAGTACTTC.

The chain is built from TRBV11-2 and TRBJ2-4; 15 bases are shared with TRBD2. Germline V CDR1 and CDR2: SGHAT, FQNNGV. CDR3 length equals 18 residues. With V trimmed by 6 bases and J by 3 bases, 9 bases remained unmatched. The CDR3 sequence is CASRSGLAGGLGKNIQYF. The CDR3 nucleotides are TGTGCCAGCAGGTCTGGACTAGCGGGGGGGCTAGGCAAAAACATTCAGTACTTC.

The J gene is TRBJ1-6, the V gene TRBV7-8; D unclear. V was cut by 5 bases and J by 1 base, with 6 bases left in between. Germline V gives CDR1 SGHVS, CDR2 FQNEAQ. The CDR3 consists of 14 residues. The CDR3 nucleotides read TGTGCCAGCAGCCTCGGGTCCTATAATTCACCCCTCCACTTT. It translates to CASSLGSYNSPLHF.

The J gene is TRBJ1-1, the V gene TRBV6-5; 7 nucleotides agree with TRBD1. The germline V gene has CDR1 MNHEY and CDR2 SVGAGI. V was pared by 8 bases and J by 2 bases, with 5 bases of the junction left unmatched. The CDR3 consists of 13 residues. CDR3 sequence reads: CASSHRGNTEAFF. The CDR3 coding sequence is TGTGCCAGCTCCCACAGGGGTAACACTGAAGCTTTCTTT.

The chain uses TRBV25-1 and TRBJ2-5, with D perhaps being TRBD1 or TRBD2 (5 bases each). Germline V gene data show CDR1 as MGHDK and CDR2 as SYGVNS. V lost 3 bases and J lost 8, with 7 bases in between. This CDR3 spans 11 amino acids. CDR3 in amino acids: CASSEGPTQYF. CDR3 sequence (DNA): TGTGCCAGCAGTGAGGGACCAACCCAGTACTTC.

J is TRBJ2-1 and V is TRBV28; 7 nucleotides align to TRBD2. The CDR3 spans 16 residues. Unmatched junction bases numbered 13, after V lost 6 bases and J lost 5 bases. In germline, CDR1 is MDHEN, CDR2 SYDVKM. The CDR3 region has the DNA TGTGCCAGCAGCACCACCGTCTCGGGGGGAAACAATGAGCAGTTCTTC. Its translation: CASSTTVSGGNNEQFF.

This clone was observed once. The chain has TRBV30 and TRBJ2-6, with D perhaps TRBD1 (5 bases). The CDR3 contains 18 residues. V lost 2 bases, J lost 0 bases, and 17 bases lay in between. Germline values: CDR1 GTSNPN, CDR2 SVGIG (reference sequence). CDR3 DNA sequence: TGTGCCTGGAGTTTTGAAATAACAGGAAACTCTGGGGCCAACGTCCTGACTTTC. Protein sequence: CAWSFEITGNSGANVLTF. Full variable domain (outside the CDR3, taken from reference TRBV30 and TRBJ2-6): SQTIHQWPATLVQPVGSPLSLECTVEGTSNPNLYWYRQAAGRGLQLLFYSVGIGQISSEVPQNLSASRPQDRQFILSSKKLLLSDSGFYLCAWSFEITGNSGANVLTFGAGSRLTVL.

The V gene is TRBV24-1, the J gene TRBJ2-2, with TRBD1 matching over 8 bases. The CDR3 runs 14 residues. Germline lookup yields CDR1 KGHDR and CDR2 SFDVKD. V lost 8 bases and J lost 4; bases outside the gene matches: 5. CDR3 nucleotide sequence: TGTGCCACCAAGGGGACAGGCGCCACCGGGGAGCTGTTTTTT. It codes for CATKGTGATGELFF.

This clone has only a few counts. The V call is TRBV5-6, the J call TRBJ2-7, with 8 bases matching TRBD2. The CDR3 loop spans 17 amino acids. V trimming: 0 bases; J trimming: 3 bases; junction bases outside the gene matches: 11. Looked up from germline, CDR1 is SGHDT and CDR2 is YYEEEE. The CDR3 sequence is CASSLASSGAFFYEQYF. In nucleotides, the CDR3 is TGTGCCAGCAGCTTGGCCAGTAGCGGGGCCTTTTTCTACGAGCAGTACTTC. Together with reference TRBV5-6 and TRBJ2-7, the CDR3 gives the full variable domain: DAGVTQSPTHLIKTRGQQVTLRCSPKSGHDTVSWYQQALGQGPQFIFQYYEEEERQRGNFPDRFSGHQFPNYSSELNVNALLLGDSALYLCASSLASSGAFFYEQYFGPGTRLTVT.

The CDR3 is CASSRWENTEAFF. DNA for the CDR3: TGTGCCAGTAGTCGCTGGGAGAACACTGAAGCTTTCTTT. J is TRBJ1-1 and V is TRBV19; D is unresolved. The germline CDR1 and CDR2 sequences are LNHDA and SQIVND (reference sequence). V was shortened by 5 bases and J by 1 base, with 8 bases between the two germline ends. This CDR3 is built from 13 residues.

This chain connects TRBV12-5 to TRBJ2-7; D is unclear. The V and J ends lost 5 bases and 6 bases respectively, with 11 bases between them. This CDR3 spans 12 amino acids. Looked up from germline, CDR1 is LGHNT and CDR2 is FRNRAP. CDR3 nucleotide sequence: TGTGCTAGTGGTCCCGATAATGTCGAGCAGTACTTC. Translated, it gives CASGPDNVEQYF.

The chain couples TRBV18 to TRBJ1-2, with a weak D call TRBD1 (5 bases). Trimming took off 4 bases at V and 2 bases at J, with 8 bases between the two ends. The germline V gene encodes CDR1 KGHSH and CDR2 LQKENI. The CDR3 extends over 13 amino acids. The CDR3 reads CASSRGQNYGYTF. CDR3 nucleotide sequence: TGTGCCAGCTCACGGGGCCAGAACTATGGCTACACCTTC.

The V call is TRBV4-1, the J call TRBJ2-7; D gene ambiguous. Germline lookup yields CDR1 MGHRA and CDR2 YSYEKL. V lost 1 base and J lost 3, with 7 bases in between. The CDR3 has 13 amino acids. CDR3 nucleotides: TGCGCCAGCAGCCAAGGTATACTCTACGAGCAGTACTTC. Residues: CASSQGILYEQYF.

This clone was counted only a few times. The V and J genes are TRBV6-2 or TRBV6-3 and TRBJ2-3; D not resolved. CDR3 size: 13 residues. From germline, CDR1 is MNHEY and CDR2 SVGEGT. V shed 5 bases and J shed 2 bases, with 8 bases lying between them. The chain's CDR3 is CASSTSVTDTQYF. The CDR3 coding sequence is TGTGCCAGCAGTACGTCAGTCACAGATACGCAGTATTTT.

The J gene is TRBJ1-3, the V gene TRBV30, with D possibly TRBD1 on 5 matching bases. CDR3 length: 13 amino acids. V lost 8 bases and J lost 8, with 19 bases in between. Germline CDR1 is GTSNPN and CDR2 is SVGIG (reference sequence). The CDR3 is CAHLGAQGDTIYF. CDR3 sequence (DNA): TGTGCCCATTTAGGGGCTCAGGGCGACACCATATATTTT.

This clone was seen only once. The chain is built from TRBV3-1 (or the pseudogene TRBV3-2) and TRBJ1-1; D is unresolved. The CDR3 runs 13 residues. Germline V gene sequence: CDR1 LGHDT, CDR2 YNNKEL (reference sequence). V gave up 0 bases and J gave up 4 bases, with 6 bases separating them. CDR3 protein: CASSQDSFTEAFF. For the CDR3, the DNA is TGTGCCAGCAGCCAAGATTCCTTCACTGAAGCTTTCTTT.

The chain joins TRBV6-6 to TRBJ1-2, with D unresolved. The CDR3 covers 13 residues. V gave up 11 bases and J gave up 3 bases, with 16 bases separating them. Germline V CDR1 and CDR2: MNHNY, SVGAGI (reference sequence). CDR3: CAVSPGPYYGYTF. CDR3 coding DNA: TGTGCCGTCTCCCCCGGGCCTTACTATGGCTACACCTTC.

The chain links TRBV29-1 to TRBJ1-3, with D uncertain. CDR1 is SQVTM, CDR2 ANQGSEA, per germline. This CDR3 region has 13 residues. Between the trimmed V and J ends, which lost 2 bases and 1 base, there was a span of 6 bases. The DNA for the CDR3 is TGCAGCGTTGAAAAGGGATCTGGAAACACCATATATTTT. Protein sequence: CSVEKGSGNTIYF.

In this sample, this clone turned up a few times. The CDR3 DNA follows: TGTGCCAGCAGCCTAGCGGGGGCGCCTGGAAACACCATATATTTT. Translated, it gives CASSLAGAPGNTIYF. The chain links TRBV14 to TRBJ1-3; TRBD1 is a possible D gene (6 bases). V dropped 4 bases and J dropped 2 bases, with 12 bases sitting between them. The CDR3 is 15 amino acids. CDR1 and CDR2 (germline): SGHDN, FVKESK. The complete variable domain, with remaining parts taken from reference TRBV14 and TRBJ1-3, reads EAGVTQFPSHSVIEKGQTVTLRCDPISGHDNLYWYRRVMGKEIKFLLHFVKESKQDESGMPNNRFLAERTGGTYSTLKVQPAELEDSGVYFCASSLAGAPGNTIYFGEGSWLTVV.

The J gene is TRBJ2-7, the V gene TRBV12-3 or TRBV12-4; D is ambiguous. With 3 bases removed from V and 2 bases from J, the gap between germline ends came to 8 bases. The CDR3 consists of 13 residues. CDR3 protein: CASSLDLTYEQYF. The CDR3, as DNA: TGTGCCAGCAGTTTGGACCTAACCTACGAGCAGTACTTC.